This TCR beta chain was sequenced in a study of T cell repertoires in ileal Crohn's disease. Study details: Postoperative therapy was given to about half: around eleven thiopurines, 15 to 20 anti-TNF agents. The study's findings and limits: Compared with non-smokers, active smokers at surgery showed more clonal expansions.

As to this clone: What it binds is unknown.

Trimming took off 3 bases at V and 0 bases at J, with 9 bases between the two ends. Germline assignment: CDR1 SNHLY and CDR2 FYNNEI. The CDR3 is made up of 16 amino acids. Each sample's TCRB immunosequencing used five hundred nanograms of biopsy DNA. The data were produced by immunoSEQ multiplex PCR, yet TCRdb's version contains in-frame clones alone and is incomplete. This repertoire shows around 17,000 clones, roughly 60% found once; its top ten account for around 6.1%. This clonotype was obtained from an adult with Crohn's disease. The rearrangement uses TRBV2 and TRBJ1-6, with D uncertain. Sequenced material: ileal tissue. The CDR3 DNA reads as TGTGCCAGCAGTGATCCTAGGAGCTCCTATAATTCACCCCTCCACTTT. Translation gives CASSDPRSSYNSPLHF.